The 30 T cell receptor beta chains below come from one sample, sequenced in a study of T cell responses to AZD1222 COVID-19 vaccine. Produced via immunoSEQ multiplex PCR; TCRdb's table is partial and in-frame only. The data contain under 200,000 clones, around 94% of them singletons. Sequences were derived from peripheral blood, sampled on day 0 of AZD1222 vaccination. These receptor sequences come from an adult in good health.

J is TRBJ1-4 and V is TRBV7-8; D ambiguous. CDR1 SGHVS and CDR2 FQNEAQ come from the germline V gene. This CDR3 contains 15 residues. V lost 1 base and J lost 6, with 12 bases in between. CDR3 in DNA: TGTGCCAGCAGCTTAGATGTAGGGATGGATGAAAAACTGTTTTTT. Its translation: CASSLDVGMDEKLFF.

The J gene is TRBJ1-1, the V gene TRBV14, with D hard to call. Trimming shortened V by 0 bases and J by 5 bases, and 7 bases separated the two germline ends. Germline CDR1 and CDR2: SGHDN and FVKESK. The CDR3 spans 13 residues. CDR3 in DNA: TGTGCCAGCAGCCAAGATTCGTGGACTGAAGCTTTCTTT. It is translated as CASSQDSWTEAFF.

The chain has TRBV30 and TRBJ2-2, with D possibly TRBD2 on 6 matching bases. The V gene's germline CDR1 is GTSNPN and CDR2 SVGIG (reference sequence). Between the trimmed V and J ends, which lost 4 bases and 6 bases, there was a span of 12 bases. The CDR3 is 13 amino acids. The CDR3 DNA is TGTGCCTGGACCGGGGGACCCCCCGGGGAGCTGTTTTTT. This codes for CAWTGGPPGELFF.

The V and J genes are TRBV6-1 and TRBJ2-2; tentatively, D is TRBD1 or TRBD2 (5 bases each). The CDR3 consists of 15 residues. V gave up 2 bases and J gave up 6 bases, with 13 bases separating them. Germline V gives CDR1 MNHNS, CDR2 SASEGT. CDR3 nucleotide sequence: TGTGCCAGCAGTGAATCGGGGCGCCCGTCCGGGGAGCTGTTTTTT. Amino acid sequence: CASSESGRPSGELFF.

A word on this clone: A read error may account for a junction end that differs from germline. V is TRBV19 and J is TRBJ2-1; D is unresolved. Germline CDR1 and CDR2: LNHDA and SQIVND (reference sequence). The CDR3 has 14 residues. CDR3 DNA sequence: TGTGCCAGTAGAATAGAGCCTACCTACAATGAGCAGTTCTTC. The encoded protein is CASRIEPTYNEQFF.

V and J are TRBV30 and TRBJ1-4, with 10 bases matching TRBD1. Germline CDR1 GTSNPN, CDR2 SVGIG (reference sequence). The J segment lost 8 bases and the V segment lost 4 bases, leaving 7 bases of the junction unmatched. This CDR3 is 14 amino acids long. The CDR3 reads CAWNRGTGEEKLFF. CDR3 bases: TGTGCCTGGAACAGGGGGACAGGGGAAGAAAAACTGTTTTTT.

This rearrangement joins TRBV11-2 to TRBJ2-7; no firm D call. This CDR3 has 14 amino acids. V was trimmed by 3 bases and J by 6 bases, leaving 15 bases between them. Germline-derived CDR1 and CDR2 are SGHAT and FQNNGV. CDR3 in amino acids: CASSFSDLRSEQYF. CDR3 DNA: TGTGCCAGCAGCTTCAGTGACCTCAGATCCGAGCAGTACTTC.

The gene calls are TRBV6-2 or TRBV6-3 and TRBJ2-7, with D unclear. CDR3 size: 13 residues. Trimming took 5 bases from V and 2 from J, leaving 10 bases between them. In germline, CDR1 is MNHEY, CDR2 SVGEGT. The CDR3 sequence: CASSASGAYEQYF. DNA of the CDR3: TGTGCCAGCAGTGCAAGTGGGGCCTACGAGCAGTACTTC.

The chain uses TRBV3-1 (or the pseudogene TRBV3-2) and TRBJ2-3; 9 bases fit TRBD2. Germline-derived CDR1 and CDR2 are LGHDT and YNNKEL (reference sequence). Trimming removed 5 bases from V and 2 bases from J; junction bases left unmatched: 8. The CDR3 totals 16 residues. The CDR3 bases are TGTGCCAGCAGCTACCAGACTAGCGGTCTCACAGATACGCAGTATTTT. Amino acid sequence: CASSYQTSGLTDTQYF.

The CDR3 loop reads CASRYRNQPQHF. DNA for the CDR3: TGTGCCAGCAGGTATCGCAATCAGCCCCAGCATTTT. V usage is TRBV27 and J usage is TRBJ1-5; the D is unclear. The CDR3 runs to 12 residues. V was pared by 6 bases and J by 2 bases, with 5 bases between. Germline V gives CDR1 MNHEY, CDR2 SMNVEV (reference sequence).

The chain recombines TRBV2 with TRBJ2-7, with 11 nucleotides matching TRBD1. The CDR3 contains 14 residues. Germline-derived CDR1 and CDR2 are SNHLY and FYNNEI. V gave up 3 bases and J gave up 9 bases; unmatched junction bases: 7. The CDR3 loop is CASSDRTGGPVQYF. The CDR3 DNA reads as TGTGCCAGCAGTGATCGGACAGGGGGCCCAGTGCAGTACTTC.

The V and J genes are TRBV2 and TRBJ2-3; 7 bases map to TRBD2. Trimming took 1 base from V and 1 from J; bases not matched to a gene: 2. The germline gives CDR1 SNHLY, CDR2 FYNNEI. The CDR3 runs 15 residues. Here the CDR3 DNA reads TGTGCCAGCAGTGAAGGTGCGGGAGGCACAGATACGCAGTATTTT. Its translation is CASSEGAGGTDTQYF.

The rearrangement links TRBV20-1 to TRBJ2-3, with D possibly being TRBD2 (6 bases). Trimming removed 4 bases at V and 2 bases at J, with 13 bases between. Per the germline V gene, CDR1 is DFQATT and CDR2 is SNEGSKA (reference sequence). The CDR3 loop spans 14 amino acids. CDR3 region: CSATDSGYTDTQYF. For the CDR3, the DNA is TGCAGTGCTACTGATAGCGGATACACAGATACGCAGTATTTT.

V and J are TRBV10-3 and TRBJ1-3, with D possibly being TRBD1 (6 bases). Trimming took off 6 bases at V and 3 bases at J, with 12 bases between the two ends. Germline V gene data show CDR1 as ENHRY and CDR2 as SYGVKD. The CDR3 has 14 residues. CDR3 sequence: CAIRQGTNGNTIYF. CDR3 sequence (DNA): TGTGCCATCAGACAGGGAACAAATGGAAACACCATATATTTT.

This rearrangement joins TRBV3-1 (or the pseudogene TRBV3-2) to TRBJ2-7, with 12 bases aligning to TRBD2. Germline V gene sequence: CDR1 LGHDT, CDR2 YNNKEL (reference sequence). The length of the CDR3 is 14 residues. With 3 bases clipped from V and 6 bases from J, the junction kept 3 bases outside the gene matches. The CDR3, as DNA: TGTGCCAGCAGCCACCTGGGACTAGCGGGCGAGCAGTACTTC. Its translation: CASSHLGLAGEQYF.

The rearrangement links TRBV2 to TRBJ1-5, with D perhaps matching TRBD1 (5 bases). The CDR3 sequence is 15 residues long. Germline V lookup: CDR1 SNHLY, CDR2 FYNNEI. V was clipped by 5 bases and J by 6 bases, with 17 bases between them. CDR3 sequence: CASSPMGPTGQPQHF. In nucleotides, the CDR3 is TGTGCCAGCAGTCCGATGGGGCCCACAGGTCAGCCCCAGCATTTT. Using reference TRBV2 and TRBJ1-5 for the parts outside the CDR3, the full variable domain is EPEVTQTPSHQVTQMGQEVILRCVPISNHLYFYWYRQILGQKVEFLVSFYNNEISEKSEIFDDQFSVERPDGSNFTLKIRSTKLEDSAMYFCASSPMGPTGQPQHFGDGTRLSIL.

The chain joins TRBV21-1 to TRBJ1-1; the D call TRBD1 from the table was never checked on the DNA. TRBV21-1 is a known pseudogene. The CDR3 extends over 14 amino acids. CDR3 nucleotides: TGTGCCAGCAGCCGGGACAGGGCGGACACTGAAGCTTTCTTT. Translating it yields CASSRDRADTEAFF.

The rearrangement joins TRBV5-6 to TRBJ2-7; D is possibly TRBD2 (7 bases). This CDR3 is built from 15 residues. CDR1 SGHDT and CDR2 YYEEEE come from the germline V gene. V shed 4 bases and J shed 0 bases, with 14 bases lying between them. For the CDR3, the DNA is TGTGCCAGCAGCCCTGGGGGCGGGAGCTCCTACGAGCAGTACTTC. Protein product: CASSPGGGSSYEQYF. Supplemented by reference TRBV5-6 and TRBJ2-7, the full variable domain reads DAGVTQSPTHLIKTRGQQVTLRCSPKSGHDTVSWYQQALGQGPQFIFQYYEEEERQRGNFPDRFSGHQFPNYSSELNVNALLLGDSALYLCASSPGGGSSYEQYFGPGTRLTVT.

J is TRBJ2-2 and V is TRBV11-2; possibly TRBD2 for D (5 bases). This CDR3 has 16 residues. The germline gives CDR1 SGHAT, CDR2 FQNNGV. Trimming shortened V by 1 base and J by 3 bases, and 12 bases separated the two germline ends. The CDR3 loop is CASSLARAPYTGELFF. The CDR3 DNA reads as TGTGCCAGCAGCTTAGCGAGGGCCCCGTACACCGGGGAGCTGTTTTTT.

The chain joins TRBV4-1 to TRBJ2-7; TRBD2 matches 13 bases. The trim removed 3 bases at V and 5 bases at J, leaving 10 bases unmatched. The CDR3 covers 17 residues. CDR1 is MGHRA, CDR2 YSYEKL, per germline. CDR3 loop: CASSHNKLAGGFHEQYF. CDR3 DNA: TGCGCCAGCAGCCACAACAAACTAGCGGGAGGGTTCCACGAGCAGTACTTC.

The rearrangement joins TRBV28 to TRBJ1-6; 8 bases map to TRBD1. Per the germline V gene, CDR1 is MDHEN and CDR2 is SYDVKM. The CDR3 sequence is 14 residues long. V dropped 6 bases and J dropped 8; count of bases not matched to a gene: 6. CDR3 nucleotide sequence: TGTGCCAGCAGCCAGGGGGCACGCCATTCACCCCTCCACTTT. Its protein product is CASSQGARHSPLHF. The full variable domain, in which reference TRBV28 and TRBJ1-6 provide the parts outside the CDR3, is DVKVTQSSRYLVKRTGEKVFLECVQDMDHENMFWYRQDPGLGLRLIYFSYDVKMKEKGDIPEGYSVSREKKERFSLILESASTNQTSMYLCASSQGARHSPLHFGNGTRLTVT.

This clone was picked up one time. The rearrangement links TRBV19 to TRBJ1-5; tentatively, D is TRBD1 (6 bases). The CDR3 runs to 15 residues. Germline V gene sequence: CDR1 LNHDA, CDR2 SQIVND (reference sequence). V lost 4 bases to trimming and J lost 0 bases, with 10 bases between them. CDR3 in amino acids: CASSKGGHSNQPQHF. Written as DNA, the CDR3 is TGTGCCAGTAGTAAGGGGGGACATAGCAATCAGCCCCAGCATTTT.

V is TRBV9 and J is TRBJ1-1; D is uncertain. The CDR3 runs 12 residues. From germline, CDR1 is SGDLS and CDR2 YYNGEE. V lost 3 bases and J 1 base, leaving 4 bases between the germline ends. The CDR3 loop reads CASSGQNTEAFF. The CDR3 coding sequence is TGTGCCAGCAGCGGACAGAACACTGAAGCTTTCTTT.

The chain carries TRBV10-2 and TRBJ2-7; the D gene is possibly TRBD1 (5 bases). This CDR3 is built from 15 residues. The ends were cut back, 3 bases at V and 2 bases at J, with 14 bases in the middle. Germline assignment: CDR1 WSHSY and CDR2 SAAADI. The CDR3 nucleotides read TGCGCCAGCAGTGAACCCTACGACAGAACCTACGAGCAGTACTTC. It is translated as CASSEPYDRTYEQYF.

This clone was recorded once. This chain joins TRBV6-6 and TRBJ1-5, with 7 bases matching TRBD1. Germline CDR1 MNHNY, CDR2 SVGAGI (reference sequence). The J segment lost 4 bases and the V segment lost 10 bases, leaving 10 bases of the junction unmatched. The CDR3 loop spans 14 amino acids. The DNA for the CDR3 is TGTGCCACTTCTGGAGGGGACAGTAATCAGCCCCAGCATTTT. Protein: CATSGGDSNQPQHF.

The chain uses TRBV7-8 and TRBJ2-3, with D uncertain. Germline assignment: CDR1 SGHVS and CDR2 FQNEAQ. V was cut by 1 base and J by 3 bases, with 8 bases left in between. This CDR3 has 14 amino acids. The CDR3 is CASSLEGRTDTQYF. The DNA of the CDR3 is TGTGCCAGCAGCTTAGAAGGAAGGACAGATACGCAGTATTTT.

This clone was seen only once. J is TRBJ1-4 and V is TRBV19; D may be TRBD1 (6 bases). The V gene lost 5 bases and the J gene lost 5 bases, with 15 bases spanning the gap. This CDR3 region has 15 residues. Germline V gene lookup returns CDR1 LNHDA and CDR2 SQIVND (reference sequence). CDR3 coding DNA: TGTGCCAGTAGTTCGAGGGGGTCGAGGAATGAAAAACTGTTTTTT. Protein sequence: CASSSRGSRNEKLFF.

This clone was detected only once. The chain joins TRBV6-1 to TRBJ1-4; no definite D call. This CDR3 has 11 residues. Germline V gene data show CDR1 as MNHNS and CDR2 as SASEGT. Trimming took off 4 bases at V and 8 bases at J, with 5 bases between the two ends. CDR3 residues: CASSVVEKLFF. The CDR3 DNA follows: TGTGCCAGCAGTGTAGTCGAAAAACTGTTTTTT.

The V gene is TRBV19, the J gene TRBJ2-1; D not certain. Trimming removed 7 bases at V and 6 bases at J, with 16 bases between. The germline CDR1 and CDR2 sequences are LNHDA and SQIVND (reference sequence). There are 14 residues in the CDR3. The DNA for the CDR3 is TGTGCCAGTACCCCCGGTTGGGCCAGCAATGAGCAGTTCTTC. It codes for CASTPGWASNEQFF.

The V call is TRBV3-1 (or the pseudogene TRBV3-2), the J call TRBJ1-2; TRBD1 is a possible D gene (5 bases). V was clipped by 0 bases and J by 4 bases, with 18 bases between them. Germline lookup yields CDR1 LGHDT and CDR2 YNNKEL (reference sequence). The CDR3 sequence is 17 residues long. DNA for the CDR3: TGTGCCAGCAGCCAAGATTCGGCTCACGGGGCCTTCTATGGCTACACCTTC. Its protein is CASSQDSAHGAFYGYTF.